The rows below give T cell receptor beta chains drawn from one sample of a study of identical twins. A single record per CDR3 protein comes from TCRdb applying MiXCR to the 5' RACE reads. Here the sample spans under 900,000 distinct CDR3 sequences, 15% to 20% being singletons. These data were also reused for a study on T cells expressing NK-cell markers.

The material sequenced was PBMCs. The receptors here all came from a woman in her late teens or twenties in good health. The CDR3 runs from the conserved cysteine through the conserved F or W. The order of the fields is clone size, J gene, D gene, V gene, CDR3 protein, CDR3 DNA. The D gene is left open where the match is weak. A clone size is listed for some rows: how often the clone was seen (once, few, many), or a class if it is expanded.

clone size: few; J gene: TRBJ2-2; D gene: TRBD1; V gene: TRBV3-1; CDR3 protein: CASRRRDRGGVGELFF; CDR3 DNA: TGTGCCAGCAGGCGGAGGGACAGGGGAGGTGTCGGGGAGCTGTTTTTT
clone size: .; J gene: TRBJ2-7; D gene: TRBD2; V gene: TRBV10-3; CDR3 protein: CAISEYGGSSYEQYF; CDR3 DNA: TGTGCCATCAGTGAGTATGGCGGGAGCTCCTACGAGCAGTACTTC
clone size: .; J gene: TRBJ2-1; D gene: .; V gene: TRBV6-1; CDR3 protein: CASSVLDYYNEQFF; CDR3 DNA: TGTGCCAGCAGTGTTCTGGACTACTACAATGAGCAGTTCTTC
clone size: few; J gene: TRBJ1-2; D gene: .; V gene: TRBV9; CDR3 protein: CASSVGLQFYGYTF; CDR3 DNA: TGTGCCAGCAGCGTAGGGCTACAGTTCTATGGCTACACCTTC
clone size: .; J gene: TRBJ2-2; D gene: .; V gene: TRBV20-1; CDR3 protein: CSARAWDGELFF; CDR3 DNA: TGCAGTGCTAGAGCCTGGGACGGGGAGCTGTTTTTT
clone size: few; J gene: TRBJ1-5; D gene: .; V gene: TRBV12-3/TRBV12-4; CDR3 protein: CASSTLSAGQPQHF; CDR3 DNA: TGTGCCAGCAGTACCCTTTCGGCGGGGCAGCCCCAGCATTTT
clone size: .; J gene: TRBJ2-6; D gene: .; V gene: TRBV15; CDR3 protein: CATSSQGGTGANVLTF; CDR3 DNA: TGTGCCACCAGCAGTCAGGGAGGCACTGGGGCCAACGTCCTGACTTTC
clone size: few; J gene: TRBJ1-6; D gene: .; V gene: TRBV5-8; CDR3 protein: CASSLARQPNSPLHF; CDR3 DNA: TGTGCCAGCAGCTTGGCTCGGCAGCCCAATTCACCCCTCCACTTT
clone size: .; J gene: TRBJ1-1; D gene: .; V gene: TRBV6-5; CDR3 protein: CASSYGGRGTEAFF; CDR3 DNA: TGTGCCAGCAGTTACGGGGGTAGGGGCACTGAAGCTTTCTTT
clone size: .; J gene: TRBJ1-1; D gene: .; V gene: TRBV6-5; CDR3 protein: CASSYSTSWRTEAFF; CDR3 DNA: TGTGCCAGCAGTTACTCGACCTCGTGGCGGACTGAAGCTTTCTTT
clone size: few; J gene: TRBJ2-1; D gene: TRBD2; V gene: TRBV20-1; CDR3 protein: CSARPTGRTSGSGAYNEQFF; CDR3 DNA: TGCAGTGCTAGACCCACGGGCAGGACTAGCGGGAGTGGCGCCTACAATGAGCAGTTCTTC
clone size: .; J gene: TRBJ2-6; D gene: TRBD1; V gene: TRBV4-3; CDR3 protein: CASSQEGGVSGANVLTF; CDR3 DNA: TGCGCCAGCAGCCAAGAAGGGGGCGTCTCTGGGGCCAACGTCCTGACTTTC
clone size: .; J gene: TRBJ2-7; D gene: .; V gene: TRBV11-3; CDR3 protein: CASGAEGLSYEQYF; CDR3 DNA: TGTGCCAGCGGGGCTGAGGGGCTATCCTACGAGCAGTACTTC
clone size: many; J gene: TRBJ2-1; D gene: .; V gene: TRBV5-1; CDR3 protein: CASSLDLAGTYNEQFF; CDR3 DNA: TGCGCCAGCAGCTTGGATTTGGCAGGGACCTACAATGAGCAGTTCTTC
clone size: few; J gene: TRBJ2-3; D gene: TRBD2; V gene: TRBV4-1; CDR3 protein: CASSTHPLLAGVGDTQYF; CDR3 DNA: TGCGCCAGCAGCACCCATCCACTCCTAGCGGGAGTTGGAGATACGCAGTATTTT
clone size: few; J gene: TRBJ1-2; D gene: .; V gene: TRBV7-9; CDR3 protein: CASRASLGYTF; CDR3 DNA: TGTGCTAGTAGAGCGAGCTTAGGCTACACCTTC
clone size: .; J gene: TRBJ1-1; D gene: .; V gene: TRBV12-3/TRBV12-4; CDR3 protein: CASSLQGFAEAFF; CDR3 DNA: TGTGCCAGCAGCTTGCAGGGCTTTGCTGAAGCTTTCTTT